A single TCR beta chain is shown here with its context. The sample originates from a study of blood T cell repertoires in COVID-19. In the original analysis: From reference gene primer amplification, estimates of nucleated cell counts were derived. Sequencing was performed with immunoSEQ multiplex PCR; in TCRdb, only in-frame clones are kept and a portion is missing. D and trimming were read from the DNA, whereas the V and J calls and clone size are those reported in that table. The repertoire holds some 260,000 clones, approximately 90% seen once, with around 2% in the top ten. Germline V lookup: CDR1 LGHDT, CDR2 YNNKEL (reference sequence). Losses at the gene ends were 1 base for V and 1 base for J; bases not matched to a gene: 7. CDR3 size: 18 residues.

The chain is built from TRBV3-1 (or the pseudogene TRBV3-2) and TRBJ2-6, with 7 bases fitting TRBD1. The TCR originated in a young woman who had recovered from COVID-19. The sample was PBMCs or T cells enriched from blood (not recorded which). CDR3 in DNA: TGTGCCAGCAGCCAAGGGGGGACAGCTTTGTCTGGGGCCAACGTCCTGACTTTC. Translated, it gives CASSQGGTALSGANVLTF.